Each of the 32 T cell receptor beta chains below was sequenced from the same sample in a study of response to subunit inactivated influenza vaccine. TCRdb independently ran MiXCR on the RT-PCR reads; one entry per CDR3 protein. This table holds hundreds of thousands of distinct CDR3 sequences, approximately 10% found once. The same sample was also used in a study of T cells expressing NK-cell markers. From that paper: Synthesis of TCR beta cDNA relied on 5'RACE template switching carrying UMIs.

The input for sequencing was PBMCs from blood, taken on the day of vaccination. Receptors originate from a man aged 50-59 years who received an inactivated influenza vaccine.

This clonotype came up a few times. The CDR3 sequence: CASSPSRLTNEKLFF. For the CDR3, the DNA is TGCGCCAGCAGCCCTTCCAGATTAACTAATGAAAAACTGTTTTTT. This chain joins TRBV5-1 and TRBJ1-4; D remains ambiguous. Trimming stripped 4 bases from V and 1 base from J, with 11 bases between. The CDR3 contains 15 residues. From germline, CDR1 is SGHRS and CDR2 YFSETQ. Supplemented by reference TRBV5-1 and TRBJ1-4, the full variable domain reads KAGVTQTPRYLIKTRGQQVTLSCSPISGHRSVSWYQQTPGQGLQFLFEYFSETQRNKGNFPGRFSGRQFSNSRSEMNVSTLELGDSALYLCASSPSRLTNEKLFFGSGTQLSVL.

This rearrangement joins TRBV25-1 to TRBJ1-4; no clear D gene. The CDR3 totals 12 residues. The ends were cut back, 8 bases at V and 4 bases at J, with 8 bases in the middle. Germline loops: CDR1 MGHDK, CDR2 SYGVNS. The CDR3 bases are TGTGCCAGCGATGGAGGTAATGAAAAACTGTTTTTT. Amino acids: CASDGGNEKLFF.

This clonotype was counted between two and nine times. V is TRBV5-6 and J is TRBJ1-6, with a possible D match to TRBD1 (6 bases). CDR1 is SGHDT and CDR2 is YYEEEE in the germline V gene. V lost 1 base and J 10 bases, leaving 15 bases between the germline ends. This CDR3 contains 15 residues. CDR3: CASSLRQVGGSPLHF. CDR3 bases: TGTGCCAGCAGCTTGCGACAGGTTGGAGGATCACCCCTCCACTTT.

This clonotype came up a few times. This CDR3 is CASSPPGQATEQYF. The CDR3 DNA is TGTGCCAGCTCACCCCCGGGACAGGCGACCGAGCAGTACTTC. The rearrangement links TRBV18 to TRBJ2-7, with 8 bases that match TRBD1. CDR1 is KGHSH, CDR2 LQKENI, per germline. This CDR3 spans 14 amino acids. The junction had 7 bases not matched to a gene; V was cut back by 3 bases and J by 6 bases. Full variable domain (rest looked up from reference TRBV18 and TRBJ2-7): NAGVMQNPRHLVRRRGQEARLRCSPMKGHSHVYWYRQLPEEGLKFMVYLQKENIIDESGMPKERFSAEFPKEGPSILRIQQVVRGDSAAYFCASSPPGQATEQYFGPGTRLTVT.

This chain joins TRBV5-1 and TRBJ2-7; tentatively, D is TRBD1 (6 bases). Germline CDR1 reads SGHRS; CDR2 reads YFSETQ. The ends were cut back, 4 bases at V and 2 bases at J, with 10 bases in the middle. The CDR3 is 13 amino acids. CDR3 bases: TGCGCCAGCAGCACCGACAGGCCCTACGAGCAGTACTTC. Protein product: CASSTDRPYEQYF. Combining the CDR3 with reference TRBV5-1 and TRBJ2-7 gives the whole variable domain KAGVTQTPRYLIKTRGQQVTLSCSPISGHRSVSWYQQTPGQGLQFLFEYFSETQRNKGNFPGRFSGRQFSNSRSEMNVSTLELGDSALYLCASSTDRPYEQYFGPGTRLTVT.

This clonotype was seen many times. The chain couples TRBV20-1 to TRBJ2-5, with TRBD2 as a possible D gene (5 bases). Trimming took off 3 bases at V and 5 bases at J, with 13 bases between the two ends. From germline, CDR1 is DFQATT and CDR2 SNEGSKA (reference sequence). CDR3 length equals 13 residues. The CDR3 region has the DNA TGCAGTGCTAGCTTAGCTTCGGGGGAGACCCAGTACTTC. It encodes CSASLASGETQYF.

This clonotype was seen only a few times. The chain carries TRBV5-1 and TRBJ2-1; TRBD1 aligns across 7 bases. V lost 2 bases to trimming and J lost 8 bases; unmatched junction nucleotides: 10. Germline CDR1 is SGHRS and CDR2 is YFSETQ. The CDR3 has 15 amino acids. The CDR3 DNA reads TGCGCCAGCAGCTTCCAACAGGGGATCGCACATGAGCAGTTCTTC. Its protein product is CASSFQQGIAHEQFF.

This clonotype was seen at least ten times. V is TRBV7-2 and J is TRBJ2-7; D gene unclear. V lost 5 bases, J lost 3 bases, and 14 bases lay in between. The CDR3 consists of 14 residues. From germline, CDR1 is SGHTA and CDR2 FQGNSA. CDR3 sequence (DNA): TGTGCCAGCAGCATACATAAATTAGGCTACGAGCAGTACTTC. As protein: CASSIHKLGYEQYF. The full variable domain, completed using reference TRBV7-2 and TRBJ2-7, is GAGVSQSPSNKVTEKGKDVELRCDPISGHTALYWYRQSLGQGLEFLIYFQGNSAPDKSGLPSDRFSAERTGGSVSTLTIQRTQQEDSAVYLCASSIHKLGYEQYFGPGTRLTVT.

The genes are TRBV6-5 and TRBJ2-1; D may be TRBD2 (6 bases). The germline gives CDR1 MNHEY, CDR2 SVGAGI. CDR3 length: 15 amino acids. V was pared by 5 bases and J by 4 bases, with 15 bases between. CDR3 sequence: CASSLLAEAYNEQFF. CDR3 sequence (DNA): TGTGCCAGCAGTCTACTAGCAGAAGCGTACAATGAGCAGTTCTTC.

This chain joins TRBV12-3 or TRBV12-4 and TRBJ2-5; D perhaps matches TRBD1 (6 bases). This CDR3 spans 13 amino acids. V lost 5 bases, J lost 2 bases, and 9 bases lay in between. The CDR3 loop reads CASSADRQETQYF. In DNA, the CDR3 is TGTGCCAGCAGTGCGGACAGACAAGAGACCCAGTACTTC.

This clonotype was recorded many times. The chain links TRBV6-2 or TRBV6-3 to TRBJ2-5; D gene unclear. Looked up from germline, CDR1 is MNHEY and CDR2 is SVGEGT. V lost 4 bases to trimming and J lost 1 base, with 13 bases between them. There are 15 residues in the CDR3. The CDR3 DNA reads TGTGCCAGCAGTTTCCTGACTGGACGCCAAGAGACCCAGTACTTC. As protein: CASSFLTGRQETQYF.

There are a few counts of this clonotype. This chain's CDR3 is CASNLQGGNEQFF. CDR3 in DNA: TGTGCCAGCAATTTACAGGGAGGAAATGAGCAGTTCTTC. J is TRBJ2-1 and V is TRBV2; D may match TRBD1 or TRBD2 (6 bases each). Trimming removed 7 bases from V and 7 bases from J, with 14 bases in between. The length of the CDR3 is 13 residues. From germline, CDR1 is SNHLY and CDR2 FYNNEI. The variable domain in full, with the rest retrieved from reference TRBV2 and TRBJ2-1, is EPEVTQTPSHQVTQMGQEVILRCVPISNHLYFYWYRQILGQKVEFLVSFYNNEISEKSEIFDDQFSVERPDGSNFTLKIRSTKLEDSAMYFCASNLQGGNEQFFGPGTRLTVL.

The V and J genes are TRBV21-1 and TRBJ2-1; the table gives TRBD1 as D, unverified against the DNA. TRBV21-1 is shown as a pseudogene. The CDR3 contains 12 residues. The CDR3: CASSGAYNEQFF. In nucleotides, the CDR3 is TGTGCCAGCTCTGGGGCATACAATGAGCAGTTCTTC.

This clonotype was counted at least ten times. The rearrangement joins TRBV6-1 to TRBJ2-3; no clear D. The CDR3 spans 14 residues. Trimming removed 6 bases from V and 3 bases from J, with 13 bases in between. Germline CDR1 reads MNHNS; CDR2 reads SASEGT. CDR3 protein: CASRFFKGTDTQYF. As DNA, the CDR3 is TGTGCCAGCAGGTTTTTCAAAGGGACAGATACGCAGTATTTT.

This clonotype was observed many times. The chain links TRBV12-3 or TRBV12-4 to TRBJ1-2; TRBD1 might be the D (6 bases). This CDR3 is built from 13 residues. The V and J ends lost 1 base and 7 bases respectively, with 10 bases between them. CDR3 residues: CASSLVTGSGYTF. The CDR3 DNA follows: TGTGCCAGCAGTTTAGTAACAGGGAGTGGCTACACCTTC.

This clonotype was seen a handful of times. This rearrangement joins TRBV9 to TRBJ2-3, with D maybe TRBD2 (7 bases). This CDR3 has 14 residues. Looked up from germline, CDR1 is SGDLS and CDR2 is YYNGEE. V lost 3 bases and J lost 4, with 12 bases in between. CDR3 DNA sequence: TGTGCCAGCAGCGACGGGGGGCCAGCAGATACGCAGTATTTT. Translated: CASSDGGPADTQYF.

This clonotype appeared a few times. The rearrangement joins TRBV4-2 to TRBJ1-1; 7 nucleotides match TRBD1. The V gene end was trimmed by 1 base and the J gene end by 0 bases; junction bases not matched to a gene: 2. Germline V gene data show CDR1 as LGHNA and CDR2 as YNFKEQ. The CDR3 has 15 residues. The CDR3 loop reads CASSQGGQLNTEAFF. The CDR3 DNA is TGTGCCAGCAGCCAAGGGGGACAGCTGAACACTGAAGCTTTCTTT.

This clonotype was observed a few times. The CDR3 bases are TGTGCCAGCAGTGGCGCTAGGGGTGGTGCAGATACGCAGTATTTT. It encodes CASSGARGGADTQYF. The J gene is TRBJ2-3, the V gene TRBV2; possibly TRBD1 for D (5 bases). Deletions cut 4 bases from V and 4 bases from J, with 15 bases between. CDR1 and CDR2 from the germline V gene are SNHLY and FYNNEI. The CDR3 runs to 15 residues.

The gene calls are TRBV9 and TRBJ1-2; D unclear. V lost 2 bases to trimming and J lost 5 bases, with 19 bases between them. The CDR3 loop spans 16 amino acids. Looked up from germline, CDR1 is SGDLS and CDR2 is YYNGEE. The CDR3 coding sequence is TGTGCCAGCAGCGTGGACCTTTATCCGGGTCAGTATGGCTACACCTTC. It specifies CASSVDLYPGQYGYTF.

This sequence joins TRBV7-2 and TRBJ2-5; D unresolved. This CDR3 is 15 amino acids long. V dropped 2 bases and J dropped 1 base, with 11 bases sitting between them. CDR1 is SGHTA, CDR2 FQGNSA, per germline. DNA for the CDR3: TGTGCCAGCAGCTTAATTGGCAGGTCCCAAGAGACCCAGTACTTC. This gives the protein CASSLIGRSQETQYF.

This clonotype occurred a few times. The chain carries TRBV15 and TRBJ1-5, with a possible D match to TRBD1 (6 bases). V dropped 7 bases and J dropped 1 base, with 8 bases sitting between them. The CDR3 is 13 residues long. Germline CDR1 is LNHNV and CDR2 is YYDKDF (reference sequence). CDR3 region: CATTQGSNQPQHF. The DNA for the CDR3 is TGTGCCACCACCCAGGGGAGCAATCAGCCCCAGCATTTT.

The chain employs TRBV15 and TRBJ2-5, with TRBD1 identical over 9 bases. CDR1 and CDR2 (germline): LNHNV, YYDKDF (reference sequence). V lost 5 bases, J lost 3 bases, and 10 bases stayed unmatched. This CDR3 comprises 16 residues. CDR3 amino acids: CATSAGTGLRKETQYF. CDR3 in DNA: TGTGCCACCAGCGCTGGGACAGGGCTTAGAAAAGAGACCCAGTACTTC.

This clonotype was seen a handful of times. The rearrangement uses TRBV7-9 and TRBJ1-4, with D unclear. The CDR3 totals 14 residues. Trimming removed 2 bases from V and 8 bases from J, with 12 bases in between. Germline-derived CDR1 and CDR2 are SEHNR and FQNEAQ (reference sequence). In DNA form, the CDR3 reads TGTGCCAGCAGCTTACGAGACTCCGGAGAAAAACTGTTTTTT. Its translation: CASSLRDSGEKLFF.

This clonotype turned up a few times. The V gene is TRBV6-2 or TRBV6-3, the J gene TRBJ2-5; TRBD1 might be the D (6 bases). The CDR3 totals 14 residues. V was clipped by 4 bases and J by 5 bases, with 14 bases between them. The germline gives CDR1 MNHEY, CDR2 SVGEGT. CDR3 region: CASSSWGRTETQYF. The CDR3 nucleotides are TGTGCCAGCAGTTCATGGGGGCGAACGGAGACCCAGTACTTC.

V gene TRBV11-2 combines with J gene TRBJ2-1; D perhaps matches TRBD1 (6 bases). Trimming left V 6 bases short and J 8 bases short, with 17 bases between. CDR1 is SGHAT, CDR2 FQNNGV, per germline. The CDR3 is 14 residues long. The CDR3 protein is CASRQGIMRHEQFF. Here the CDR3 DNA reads TGTGCCAGCAGGCAGGGGATAATGAGACATGAGCAGTTCTTC. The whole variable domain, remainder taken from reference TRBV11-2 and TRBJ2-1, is EAGVAQSPRYKIIEKRQSVAFWCNPISGHATLYWYQQILGQGPKLLIQFQNNGVVDDSQLPKDRFSAERLKGVDSTLKIQPAKLEDSAVYLCASRQGIMRHEQFFGPGTRLTVL.

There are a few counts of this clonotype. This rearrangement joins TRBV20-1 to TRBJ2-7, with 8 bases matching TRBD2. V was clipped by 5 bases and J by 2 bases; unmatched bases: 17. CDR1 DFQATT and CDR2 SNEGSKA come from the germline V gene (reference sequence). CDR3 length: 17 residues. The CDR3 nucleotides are TGCAGTGCTCTCCAGATAAGCGGGAGCCTTCTCCCCTACGAGCAGTACTTC. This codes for CSALQISGSLLPYEQYF.

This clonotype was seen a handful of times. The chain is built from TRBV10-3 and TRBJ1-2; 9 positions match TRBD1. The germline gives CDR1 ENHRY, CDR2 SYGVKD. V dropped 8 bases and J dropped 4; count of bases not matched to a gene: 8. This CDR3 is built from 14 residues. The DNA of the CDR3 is TGTGCCATCCCCGCTCGGACAGGGGCCTATGGCTACACCTTC. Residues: CAIPARTGAYGYTF.

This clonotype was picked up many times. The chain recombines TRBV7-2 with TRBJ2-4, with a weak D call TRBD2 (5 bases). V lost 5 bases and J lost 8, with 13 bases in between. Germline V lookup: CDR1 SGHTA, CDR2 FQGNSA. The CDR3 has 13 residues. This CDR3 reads CASSPPNGDIQYF. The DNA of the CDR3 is TGTGCCAGCAGCCCCCCGAACGGGGACATTCAGTACTTC.

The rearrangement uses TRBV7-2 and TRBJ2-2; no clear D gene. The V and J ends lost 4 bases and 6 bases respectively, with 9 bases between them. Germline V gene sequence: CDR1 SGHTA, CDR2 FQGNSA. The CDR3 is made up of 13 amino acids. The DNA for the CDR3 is TGTGCCAGCAGCTGGCCCGGCGCCGGGGAGCTGTTTTTT. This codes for CASSWPGAGELFF.

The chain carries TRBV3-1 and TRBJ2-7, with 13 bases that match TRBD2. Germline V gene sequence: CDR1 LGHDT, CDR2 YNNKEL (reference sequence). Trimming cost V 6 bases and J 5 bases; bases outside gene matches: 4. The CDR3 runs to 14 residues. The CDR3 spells CASRNGLAGDEQYF. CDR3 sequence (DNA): TGTGCCAGCAGAAACGGACTAGCGGGAGACGAGCAGTACTTC.

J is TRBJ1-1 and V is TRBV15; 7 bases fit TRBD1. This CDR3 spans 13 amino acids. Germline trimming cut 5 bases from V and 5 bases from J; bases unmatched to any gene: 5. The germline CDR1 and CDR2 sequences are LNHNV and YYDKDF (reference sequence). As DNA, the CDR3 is TGTGCCACCAGCCCGACAGGGAGGACTGAAGCTTTCTTT. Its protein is CATSPTGRTEAFF. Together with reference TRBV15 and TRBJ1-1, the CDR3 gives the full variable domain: DAMVIQNPRYQVTQFGKPVTLSCSQTLNHNVMYWYQQKSSQAPKLLFHYYDKDFNNEADTPDNFQSRRPNTSFCFLDIRSPGLGDTAMYLCATSPTGRTEAFFGQGTRLTVV.

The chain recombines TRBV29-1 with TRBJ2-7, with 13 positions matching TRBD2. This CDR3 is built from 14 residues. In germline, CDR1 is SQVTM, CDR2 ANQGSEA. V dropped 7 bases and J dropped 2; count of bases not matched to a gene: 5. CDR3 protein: CSATTSGRTYEQYF. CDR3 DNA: TGCAGCGCCACGACTAGCGGGAGGACCTACGAGCAGTACTTC.